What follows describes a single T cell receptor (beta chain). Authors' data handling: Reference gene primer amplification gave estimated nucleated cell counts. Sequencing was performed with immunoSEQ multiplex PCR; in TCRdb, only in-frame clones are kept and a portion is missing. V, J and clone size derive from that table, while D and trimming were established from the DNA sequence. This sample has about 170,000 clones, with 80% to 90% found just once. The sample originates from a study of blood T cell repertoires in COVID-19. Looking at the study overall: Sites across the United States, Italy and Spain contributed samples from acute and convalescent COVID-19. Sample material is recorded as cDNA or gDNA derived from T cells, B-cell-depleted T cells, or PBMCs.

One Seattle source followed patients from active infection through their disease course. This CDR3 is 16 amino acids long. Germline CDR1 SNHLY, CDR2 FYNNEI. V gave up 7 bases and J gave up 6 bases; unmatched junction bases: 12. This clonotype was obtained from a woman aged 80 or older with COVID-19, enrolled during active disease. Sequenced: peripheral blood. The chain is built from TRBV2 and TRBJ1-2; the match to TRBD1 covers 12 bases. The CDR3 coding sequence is TGTGCCAGCATCCGGGACAGGGGGCGGGAAGAGAATGGCTACACCTTC. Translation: CASIRDRGREENGYTF.